The present TCR beta chain was sequenced within a study of PD-L1 blockade in urothelial cancer. As for the study in general: Patients with male sex and bladder-origin urothelial cancer accounted for about 90% of the 29 enrolled. Once treatment had started, blood was analyzed at 3 weeks (second dose) and again at 6 weeks.

Patients suffered from locally advanced or metastatic urothelial carcinoma. The CDR3 runs to 13 residues. V lost 5 bases, J lost 1 base, and 8 bases lay in between. Germline V gives CDR1 SGHTA, CDR2 FQGTGA. Sequenced by immunoSEQ multiplex PCR; TCRdb stores in-frame clones only, minus some. The table records approximately 24,000 clones, less than 90% of them present only once. This TCR came from a man in his sixties with urothelial cancer. This chain joins TRBV7-3 and TRBJ1-1; D is perhaps TRBD1 (5 bases). This material consisted of PBMCs, taken around atezolizumab (anti-PD-L1) treatment. The CDR3 DNA sequence: TGTGCCAGCAGCCCCGGGGGGAACACTGAAGCTTTCTTT. Translation: CASSPGGNTEAFF. Full variable domain (rest looked up from reference TRBV7-3 and TRBJ1-1): GAGVSQTPSNKVTEKGKYVELRCDPISGHTALYWYRQSLGQGPEFLIYFQGTGAADDSGLPNDRFFAVRPEGSVSTLKIQRTERGDSAVYLCASSPGGNTEAFFGQGTRLTVV.